This T cell receptor (beta chain) was observed in a study of glioma-infiltrating T cells after dendritic cell vaccination. Looking at the study overall: Between 2003 and 2012, patients got autologous tumor lysate-pulsed dendritic cell vaccines.

The immunoSEQ assay amplified TCRB CDR3 from up to about 2 ug DNA. The PCR used 60 V beta and 13 J beta primers. TCRdb keeps only in-frame clones here, not all; method: immunoSEQ multiplex PCR. The sample shows 98,000 or so clones, approximately 80% of them seen only once. Time point described: after dendritic cell vaccination, including at tumor progression/relapse. No glioblastoma patient carried an isocitrate dehydrogenase mutation. From germline, CDR1 is SQVTM and CDR2 ANQGSEA. V was trimmed by 3 bases and J by 0 bases, leaving 8 bases between them. This CDR3 spans 13 amino acids. The chain combines TRBV29-1 with TRBJ1-1, with D perhaps matching TRBD1 (5 bases). The clonotype comes from a human donor with glioblastoma. The specimen comprised blood, sampled after dendritic cell vaccination. CDR3 sequence reads: CSVDARVNTEAFF. DNA for the CDR3: TGCAGCGTTGATGCCAGGGTGAACACTGAAGCTTTCTTT.